This T cell receptor beta chain is drawn from a study of blood T cell repertoires in COVID-19. The overall study: Donors in the United States, Italy and Spain gave samples during acute or convalescent COVID-19. Nucleic acid was either cDNA or gDNA, and it came from T cells, B-cell-depleted T cells, or PBMCs.

Authors' methods: Estimation of nucleated cell counts was performed using reference gene primer amplification. Only in-frame clones appear in the TCRdb table, and some are missing; sequencing was by immunoSEQ multiplex PCR. The V and J calls and clone size were taken over from that table, and D and trimming were inferred from the DNA. The sample records some 59,000 clones, around 77% being singletons. Germline assignment: CDR1 MNHEY and CDR2 SMNVEV (reference sequence). The CDR3 sequence is 14 residues long. Between the trimmed V and J ends, which lost 7 bases and 1 base, there was a span of 10 bases.

V gene TRBV27 combines with J gene TRBJ2-2; D might be TRBD1 (5 bases). The TCR comes from a man aged 80 or over with active or convalescent COVID-19. Sequenced material: peripheral blood. Written as DNA, the CDR3 is TGTGCCAGCAATTTTGACAGGAACACCGGGGAGCTGTTTTTT. It is translated as CASNFDRNTGELFF.